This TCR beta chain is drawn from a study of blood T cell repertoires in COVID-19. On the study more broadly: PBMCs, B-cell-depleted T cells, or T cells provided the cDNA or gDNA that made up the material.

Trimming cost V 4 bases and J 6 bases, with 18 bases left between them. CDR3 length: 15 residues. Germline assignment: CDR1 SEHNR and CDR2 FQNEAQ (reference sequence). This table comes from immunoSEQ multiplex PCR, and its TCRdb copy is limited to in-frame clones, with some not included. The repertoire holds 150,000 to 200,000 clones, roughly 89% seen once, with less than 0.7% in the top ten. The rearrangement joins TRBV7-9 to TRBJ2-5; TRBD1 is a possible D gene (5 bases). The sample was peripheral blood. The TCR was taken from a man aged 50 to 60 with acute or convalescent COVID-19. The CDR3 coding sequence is TGTGCCAGCAGCTACGGCTTGTCCAGGGAAAAGACCCAGTACTTC. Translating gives CASSYGLSREKTQYF.